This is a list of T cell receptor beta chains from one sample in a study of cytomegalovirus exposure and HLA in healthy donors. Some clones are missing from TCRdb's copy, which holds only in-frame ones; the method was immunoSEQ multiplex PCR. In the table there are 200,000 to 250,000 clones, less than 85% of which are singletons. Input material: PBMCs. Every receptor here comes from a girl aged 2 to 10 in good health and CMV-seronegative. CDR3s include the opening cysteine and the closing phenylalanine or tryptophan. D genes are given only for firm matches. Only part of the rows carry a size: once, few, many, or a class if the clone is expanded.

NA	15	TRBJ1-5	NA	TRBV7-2	CASSFSSGGPQPQHF	TGTGCCAGCAGCTTCTCCAGCGGAGGGCCTCAGCCCCAGCATTTT
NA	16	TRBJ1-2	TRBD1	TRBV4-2	CASSQTTGALNYGYTF	TGTGCCAGCAGCCAAACCACAGGGGCGCTAAACTATGGCTACACCTTC
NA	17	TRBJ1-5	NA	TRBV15	CATSRPGGGGFVQPQHF	TGTGCCACCAGCAGACCCGGGGGAGGGGGATTTGTTCAGCCCCAGCATTTT
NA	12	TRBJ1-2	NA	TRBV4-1	CASSQGRGGYTF	TGCGCCAGCAGCCAAGGAAGGGGGGGCTACACCTTC
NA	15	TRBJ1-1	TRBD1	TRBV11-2	CASSFTGTANTEAFF	TGTGCCAGCAGTTTCACCGGGACAGCTAACACTGAAGCTTTCTTT
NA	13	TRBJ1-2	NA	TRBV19	CASHLNPIYGYTF	TGTGCCAGCCACCTAAACCCCATCTATGGCTACACCTTC
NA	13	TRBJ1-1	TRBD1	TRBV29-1	CSVVPGGRTEAFF	TGCAGCGTTGTCCCAGGGGGAAGAACTGAAGCTTTCTTT
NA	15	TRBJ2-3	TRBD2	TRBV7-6	CASSSRGGSTDTQYF	TGTGCCAGCAGCTCGCGGGGGGGAAGCACAGATACGCAGTATTTT
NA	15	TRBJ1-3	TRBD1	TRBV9	CASSPQGSSGNTIYF	TGTGCCAGCAGCCCACAGGGGTCGTCTGGAAACACCATATATTTT
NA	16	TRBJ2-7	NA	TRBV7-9	CASSLNVPGFSYEQYF	TGTGCCAGCAGCTTAAATGTTCCCGGGTTCTCCTACGAGCAGTACTTC
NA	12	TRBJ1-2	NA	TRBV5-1	CASSLDTYGYTF	TGCGCCAGCAGCTTAGACACATATGGCTACACCTTC
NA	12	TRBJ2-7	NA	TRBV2	CASKALSYEQYF	TGTGCCAGCAAGGCACTATCCTACGAGCAGTACTTC
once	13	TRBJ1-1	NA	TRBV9	CASSNPGNTEAFF	TGTGCCAGCAGTAACCCCGGGAACACTGAAGCTTTCTTT
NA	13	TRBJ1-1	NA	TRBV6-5	CASSYVRGGKAFF	TGTGCCAGCAGTTACGTCCGGGGGGGCAAAGCTTTCTTT
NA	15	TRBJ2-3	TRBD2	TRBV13	CASSLSGGAPDTQYF	TGTGCCAGCAGCCTTAGCGGGGGGGCCCCAGATACGCAGTATTTT
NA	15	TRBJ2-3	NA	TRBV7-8	CASSRTSLSTDTQYF	TGTGCCAGCAGCCGTACTAGCTTGAGCACAGATACGCAGTATTTT
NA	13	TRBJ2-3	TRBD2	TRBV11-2	CASSLSTSSSMYF	TGTGCCAGCAGCCTATCGACTAGCTCCTCGATGTATTTT
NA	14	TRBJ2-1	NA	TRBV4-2	CASSQERSYEEQFF	TGTGCCAGCAGCCAAGAAAGGAGTTATGAAGAGCAGTTCTTC
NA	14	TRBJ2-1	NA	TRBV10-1	CASSVQVPPDEQFF	TGCGCCAGCAGTGTCCAGGTTCCTCCCGATGAGCAGTTCTTC
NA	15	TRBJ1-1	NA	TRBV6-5	CASSYSVVVDTEAFF	TGTGCCAGCAGTTACTCTGTGGTGGTAGACACTGAAGCTTTCTTT
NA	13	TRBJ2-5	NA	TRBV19	CASTMRGRETQYF	TGTGCCAGTACGATGAGGGGGAGAGAGACCCAGTACTTC
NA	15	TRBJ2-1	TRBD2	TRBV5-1	CASSWRLAGRGEQFF	TGCGCCAGCAGCTGGAGACTAGCGGGGAGGGGTGAGCAGTTCTTC
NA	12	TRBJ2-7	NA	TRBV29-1	CSVVADNYEQYF	TGCAGCGTTGTGGCAGATAACTACGAGCAGTACTTC
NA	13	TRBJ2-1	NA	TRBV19	CASNSGTYNEQFF	TGTGCCAGTAATAGCGGAACTTACAATGAGCAGTTCTTC
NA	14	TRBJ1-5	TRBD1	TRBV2	CASSVQGARQPQHF	TGTGCCAGCAGTGTACAGGGGGCGCGACAGCCCCAGCATTTT
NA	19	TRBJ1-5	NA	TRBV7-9	CASSLVLAGLGDSNQPQHF	TGTGCCAGCAGCTTAGTGCTGGCAGGGCTAGGGGATAGCAATCAGCCCCAGCATTTT